What follows describes a single TCR beta chain. What it binds is not known. Only in-frame clones appear in the TCRdb table, and some are missing; sequencing was by immunoSEQ multiplex PCR. The sample records fewer than 200,000 clones, 84% being singletons. The source of the sample is a study of cytomegalovirus exposure and HLA in healthy donors. Findings and caveats of the study: Cytomegalovirus status, reportedly, was diagnosed with high specificity and sensitivity by the classifier. The study listed approximately 160 cytomegalovirus-associated TCR beta chains.

Trimming removed 1 base from V and 6 bases from J, with 9 bases in between. Germline V CDR1 and CDR2: SEHNR, FQNEAQ (reference sequence). This CDR3 has 13 residues. This rearrangement joins TRBV7-9 to TRBJ1-1; D not resolved. The sample consisted of PBMCs. The sequence was obtained from a young woman in good health and CMV-seropositive. CDR3 protein: CASSLDILPEAFF. The CDR3 nucleotides are TGTGCCAGCAGCTTAGATATTCTCCCTGAAGCTTTCTTT.